This TCR beta chain is from a study of blood T cell repertoires in COVID-19. The overall study: Sites across the United States, Italy and Spain contributed samples from acute and convalescent COVID-19. T cells, B-cell-depleted T cells, or PBMCs provided the cDNA or gDNA that served as material.

The CDR3 consists of 13 residues. Germline CDR1 MRHNA, CDR2 SNTAGT. After removal of 5 bases from V and 1 base from J, the junction contained 1 base not matched to a gene. This clone was seen only once. Original data processing: From reference gene primer amplification, estimates of nucleated cell counts were derived. TCRdb's table, derived via immunoSEQ multiplex PCR, lists solely in-frame clones and lacks some. That table gives V, J and clone size, and the DNA gave D and trimming. The table records about 260,000 clones, roughly 84% of them present only once. The chain joins TRBV6-4 to TRBJ2-5, with 7 bases that match TRBD1. The receptor's source is a man between 60 and 70 years old with acute or convalescent COVID-19. Material: peripheral blood. The CDR3 sequence: CASSRTGQETQYF. For the CDR3, the DNA is TGTGCCAGCAGTCGGACAGGCCAAGAGACCCAGTACTTC.